Sequencing of this T cell receptor beta chain was carried out in a study of post-analysis software for immune sequencing data. Study-level background: Relapsing-remitting, secondary progressive and progressive-relapsing forms made up the multiple sclerosis disease courses. Study-wide results and caveats: Elevated frequency relative to controls characterized four to six TRBV segments in patients, TRBV5-6, TRBV5-1 and TRBV20-1 among them.

The TCR beta cDNA libraries carried unique molecular identifiers. TCRdb processed the PCR reads anew with MiXCR; each CDR3 protein has one entry. The table shows about 460,000 distinct CDR3 sequences, with approximately 46% occurring only once. V lost 6 bases, J lost 0 bases, and 18 bases lay in between. This CDR3 is built from 17 residues. Germline V lookup: CDR1 MNHEY, CDR2 SVGEGT. Of note for this clonotype: The antigen remains undetermined.

Sequenced input: blood. The clonotype was recovered from a girl between 10 and 17 years old with multiple sclerosis. The J gene is TRBJ2-1, the V gene TRBV6-2 or TRBV6-3; D is ambiguous. DNA of the CDR3: TGTGCCAGCAGATCCCGGCAAAGTATACCCTCCTACAATGAGCAGTTCTTC. Its protein is CASRSRQSIPSYNEQFF.